This T cell receptor (beta chain) is drawn from a study of T cell responses to AZD1222 COVID-19 vaccine. Overall study findings and caveats: Only after the peak T cell response were repertoires sampled. Spike-specific TCR repertoires showed rising breadth and depth after two AZD1222 doses. Epitopes outside B.1.351 and B.1.1.7 mutated regions reportedly drew nearly half of spike TCRs.

This clone occurred once. No antigen is known for it. This CDR3 region has 13 residues. The V end lost 0 bases, the J end lost 7 bases, and 9 bases lay between the germline ends. Germline V lookup: CDR1 MNHEY, CDR2 SVGAGI. This table comes from immunoSEQ multiplex PCR, and its TCRdb copy is limited to in-frame clones, with some not included. The sample yields 80,000 or so clones, approximately 90% seen once. The genes are TRBV6-5 and TRBJ1-1; D unclear. This specimen consisted of peripheral blood, obtained 28 days after the second AZD1222 dose. The source is an adult who received the AZD1222 COVID-19 vaccine. This CDR3 reads CASSYSGFVEAFF. The CDR3 DNA follows: TGTGCCAGCAGTTACTCAGGGTTTGTTGAAGCTTTCTTT.